This TCR beta chain was identified in a study of blood T cells in healthy people across ages (dated by TCRdb to 2014 to 2015). Background on the whole study: In model experiments, roughly one uniquely barcoded TCR beta cDNA molecule per two T cells was captured by template switching. Using deep sequencing normalized with unique cDNA molecular identifiers, the study measured how TCR beta repertoire diversity changes with age. Donors were grouped into four age groups: young (average approximately 15 years), middle-aged (roughly 40), aged (approximately 58) and long-lived (around 82). Two additional independent replicas of 1 million unique cDNA reads from the same blood draw were analyzed for two donors (one aged 18 to 30 and one aged 80 or older). On the study overall, not on this receptor specifically: Since profiling was done on bulk unsorted PBMCs, naive and antigen-experienced compartments could not be conclusively compared. Observed TCR beta diversity per million T cells fell roughly linearly with age, and a significant reduction was already apparent by age roughly 40. There was a strong correlation between observed TCR beta diversity and the percentage of naive T cells measured by flow cytometry. Estimates of total diversity from one million sequenced T cells were regarded as lower bounds and underestimates. The CMV infection status of donors was not known, potentially confounding age-related changes in expanded clonotypes. Compared with the aged group, the long-lived group had more naive CD4+ T cells, fewer expanded clones and increased TCR diversity, suggesting age selection.

Systemically healthy Caucasian individuals from Russia, 35 to 50 in total and aged roughly 6 to 100 years, were included as donors. Each donor gave ten milliliters of peripheral blood, drawn into EDTA-treated Vacutainer tubes. PBMCs were isolated by Ficoll-Paque density-gradient centrifugation, with at least 6.5 million obtained per sample. Trizol reagent was used to extract total RNA from PBMCs, with at least 6 micrograms per sample. For every donor, an aliquot of PBMCs went through flow cytometry to measure the percentages of naive CD45RAhigh/CD27high T cells. The sample holds a few counts of this clonotype. Its binding antigen is unknown. One base away there is no much larger clone; base qualities are not given. From the cysteine up to the phenylalanine, the CDR3 has a length of 17 residues. Solely the CDR3 DNA is kept, with 51 bases framed from the first base. The junction carries 11 bases between V and J, which are trimmed by 3 bases and 0 bases respectively. CDR1 KGHDR and CDR2 SFDVKD are derived from the germline V gene.

Library preparation used 5' RACE. Data came from an Illumina HiSeq 2500. The second PCR ran for roughly 7 to 11 cycles and used a J-beta primer mix along with a sample-barcoded 5' primer. A unique molecular identifier was introduced onto each TCR beta cDNA molecule by a template-switch 5' adaptor carrying 12 random nucleotides. At least 2.5 million CDR3-containing paired-end reads were obtained from each sample. The Mint cDNA synthesis kit, primed by a TRBC-specific oligonucleotide, was used to synthesize first-strand cDNA from all RNA. After uracil-DNA glycosylase treatment, a first 18-cycle PCR used universal primers M1SS and BC2_uni_R on all cDNA. On the authors' methods: Normalization of each sample was performed by random selection of 1 million high-quality reads, each carrying a distinct molecular identifier. Reads sharing molecular identifiers were discarded rather than binned into consensus sequences. MiTCR, with a Q25 quality threshold and the strictest error-elimination algorithm, was used for CDR3 identification, clonotype clustering and error correction. A nonparametric unseen species model using Euler transformation provided a lower-bound estimate of total TCR beta diversity. TCRdb redid the processing of the public reads, applying fastp at Q25 and MiXCR, and retained in-frame beta chains. Each entry is one CDR3 protein sequence, shown with its most common DNA and genes. The V and J calls shown here were made by TCRdb, not taken from the authors' results. The sample table shows some 850,000 distinct CDR3 sequences, and 25% to 30% are seen once. Together, the top ten hold under 3% of the sample.

These same records also appear under a second study, on T cells of mothers and their children. The second publication reports: Donors were nine systemically healthy Caucasian individuals: three mothers and their six children. cDNA synthesis used all of the extracted RNA, with 1.5 ug of RNA in each 15 ul reaction. Sample barcodes and 2-4 random nucleotides were added via the M1S primer in the second PCR. Each mother yielded over 9.5 million TCR beta CDR3 reads and each child roughly 2.9 million reads. Thymic selection shapes the output of TCR recombination in a similar way in related and unrelated pairs, and inherited differences have a minor effect. Related mother-child pairs always showed normalized repertoire overlap that was slightly higher than in unrelated mother-child pairs, though the difference was never significant. No persistent microchimeric T cell clones were found, with a detection sensitivity of approximately 100 clones per million clonotypes. The study used deep NGS to compare TCR beta repertoires of mothers and children, seeking features distinguishing related mother-child pairs from unrelated individuals. The mean age was roughly 36 +/- 4 years for the mothers and roughly 10 +/- 4 years for the children. After adapter ligation with NEBNext reagents, the libraries were sequenced on Illumina HiSeq 2000 with 100+100 nt paired-end reads. To prevent cross-contamination, the mother and child libraries were prepared a month apart and were sequenced in separate runs. Between about 500,000 and 2,100,000 distinct TCR beta clonotypes were identified per donor. Naive TCR beta clonotypes were estimated from low-frequency clonotypes matched to each donor's FACS-determined naive share, without sorting.

The sequence was collected from a boy aged 5 to 17 in good health. Here the chain combines TRBV24-1 and TRBJ2-6; the D gene lacks a confident call. Sequencing used blood. The CDR3 protein: CATSDPAKNSGANVLTF. DNA sequence: TGTGCCACCAGTGATCCTGCCAAGAACTCTGGGGCCAACGTCCTGACTTTC.